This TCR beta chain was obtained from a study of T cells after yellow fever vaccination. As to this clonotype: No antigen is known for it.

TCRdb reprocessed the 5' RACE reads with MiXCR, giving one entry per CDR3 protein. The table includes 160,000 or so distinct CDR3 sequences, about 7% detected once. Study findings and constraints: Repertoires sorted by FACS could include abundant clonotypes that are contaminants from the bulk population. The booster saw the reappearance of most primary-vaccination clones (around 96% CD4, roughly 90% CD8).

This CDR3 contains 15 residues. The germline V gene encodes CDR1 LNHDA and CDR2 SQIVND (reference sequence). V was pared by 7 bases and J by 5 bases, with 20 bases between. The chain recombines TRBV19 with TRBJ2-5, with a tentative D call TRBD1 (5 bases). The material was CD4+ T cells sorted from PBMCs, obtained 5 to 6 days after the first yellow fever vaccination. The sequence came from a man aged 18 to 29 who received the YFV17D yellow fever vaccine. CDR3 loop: CASTPRAGREETQYF. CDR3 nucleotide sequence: TGTGCCAGTACTCCCCGGGCAGGGCGAGAGGAGACCCAGTACTTC.